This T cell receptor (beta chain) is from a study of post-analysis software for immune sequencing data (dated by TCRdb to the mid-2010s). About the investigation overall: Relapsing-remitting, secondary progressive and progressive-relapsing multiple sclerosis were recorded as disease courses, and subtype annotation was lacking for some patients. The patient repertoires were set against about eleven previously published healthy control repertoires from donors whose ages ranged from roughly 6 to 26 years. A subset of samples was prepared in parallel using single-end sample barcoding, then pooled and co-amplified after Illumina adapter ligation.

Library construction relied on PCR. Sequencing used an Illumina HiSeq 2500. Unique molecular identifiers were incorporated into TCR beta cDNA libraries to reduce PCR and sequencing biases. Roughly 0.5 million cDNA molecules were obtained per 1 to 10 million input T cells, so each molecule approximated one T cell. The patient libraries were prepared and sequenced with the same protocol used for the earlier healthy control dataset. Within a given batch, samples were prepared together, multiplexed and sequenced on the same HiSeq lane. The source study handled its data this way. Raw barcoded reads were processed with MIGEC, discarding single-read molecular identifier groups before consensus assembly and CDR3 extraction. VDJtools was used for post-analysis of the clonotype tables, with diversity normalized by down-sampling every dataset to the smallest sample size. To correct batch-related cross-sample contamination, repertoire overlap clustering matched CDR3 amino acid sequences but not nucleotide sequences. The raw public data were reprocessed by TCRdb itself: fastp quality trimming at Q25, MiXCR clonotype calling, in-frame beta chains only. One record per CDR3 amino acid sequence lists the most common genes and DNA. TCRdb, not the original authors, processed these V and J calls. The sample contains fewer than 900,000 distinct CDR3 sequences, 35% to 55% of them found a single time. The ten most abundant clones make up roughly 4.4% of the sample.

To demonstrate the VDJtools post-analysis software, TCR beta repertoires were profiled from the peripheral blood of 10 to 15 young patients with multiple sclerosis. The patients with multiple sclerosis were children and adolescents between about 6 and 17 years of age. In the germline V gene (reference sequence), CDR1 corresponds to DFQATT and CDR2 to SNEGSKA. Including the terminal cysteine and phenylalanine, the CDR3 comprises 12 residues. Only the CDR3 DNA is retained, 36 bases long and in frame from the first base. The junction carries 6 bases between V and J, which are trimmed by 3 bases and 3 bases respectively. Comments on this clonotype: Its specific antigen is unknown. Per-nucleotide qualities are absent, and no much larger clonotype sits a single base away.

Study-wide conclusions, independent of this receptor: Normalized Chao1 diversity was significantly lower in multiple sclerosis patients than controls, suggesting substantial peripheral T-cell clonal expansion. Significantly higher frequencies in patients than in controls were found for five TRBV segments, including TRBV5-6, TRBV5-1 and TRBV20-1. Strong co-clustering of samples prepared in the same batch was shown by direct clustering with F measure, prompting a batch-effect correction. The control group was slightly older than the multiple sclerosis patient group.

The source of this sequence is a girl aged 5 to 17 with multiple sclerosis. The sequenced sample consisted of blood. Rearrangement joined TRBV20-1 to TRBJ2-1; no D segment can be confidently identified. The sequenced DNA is TGCAGTGCTAGTTCCAGCTACAATGAGCAGTTCTTC. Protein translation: CSASSSYNEQFF.